The 8 T cell receptor beta chains below were found in one sample sequenced in a study of T-cell memory formation after mild COVID-19. MiXCR was run by TCRdb on the 5' RACE reads, yielding one entry per CDR3 protein. The data contain 200,000 or so distinct CDR3 sequences, 16% of them singletons. The material sequenced was PBMCs or a T cell subset sorted from them (not recorded which). Receptor source: an adult woman who had mild COVID-19 (a few samples of this study predate the infection). Cell type and time point are not known.

This chain connects TRBV12-3 or TRBV12-4 to TRBJ1-5; D unresolved. The CDR3 runs to 14 residues. Trimming stripped 2 bases from V and 5 bases from J, with 10 bases between. CDR3 loop: CASSLSRADQPQHF. The DNA of the CDR3 is TGTGCCAGCAGTTTATCAAGGGCTGATCAGCCCCAGCATTTT.

This clonotype was picked up many times. One junction end disagrees with the germline gene, perhaps due to a read error. The rearrangement links TRBV5-5 to TRBJ1-2; weak D call: TRBD1 (6 bases). Germline-derived CDR1 and CDR2 are SGHKS and YYEKEE (reference sequence). The CDR3 sequence is 12 residues long. CDR3 coding DNA: TGTGCCAGCAGCCATCTACAGGGCCCGCTCGCCTTC. Amino acid sequence: CASSHLQGPLAF.

The rearrangement links TRBV5-6 to TRBJ1-2; TRBD1 might be the D (6 bases). From germline, CDR1 is SGHDT and CDR2 YYEEEE. The CDR3 consists of 15 residues. Deletions cut 4 bases from V and 1 base from J, with 14 bases between. CDR3 region: CASSGTGTFNYGYTF. In DNA, the CDR3 is TGTGCCAGCAGCGGGACCGGGACATTTAACTATGGCTACACCTTC.

This clonotype was counted between two and nine times. This rearrangement joins TRBV7-3 to TRBJ2-1, with 10 bases matching TRBD2. The CDR3 has 16 residues. The V segment lost 5 bases and the J segment 8 bases; nucleotides outside the gene matches: 12. CDR1 SGHTA and CDR2 FQGTGA come from the germline V gene. The CDR3 here is CASSRGLAVGGDEQFF. The CDR3 nucleotides read TGTGCCAGCAGCCGAGGACTAGCGGTGGGAGGGGATGAGCAGTTCTTC.

In its sample, this clonotype was seen a few times. V and J are TRBV12-3 or TRBV12-4 and TRBJ2-2; 7 bases fit TRBD1. There are 14 residues in the CDR3. Trimming at V came to 6 bases and at J to 1 base, leaving 2 bases not matched to a gene. This chain's CDR3 is CASRGTENTGELFF. The DNA for the CDR3 is TGTGCCAGCAGAGGGACAGAGAACACCGGGGAGCTGTTTTTT.

V gene TRBV9 combines with J gene TRBJ1-1; a weak D match, TRBD1 (5 bases). The CDR3 consists of 13 residues. V lost 2 bases and J 10 bases, leaving 15 bases between the germline ends. From germline, CDR1 is SGDLS and CDR2 YYNGEE. The CDR3 is CASSVLGDRPAFF. The CDR3 DNA is TGTGCCAGCAGCGTCCTGGGGGACCGCCCAGCTTTCTTT.

This clonotype was counted between two and nine times. The chain recombines TRBV7-9 with TRBJ1-1; the D is unclear. Germline CDR1 SEHNR, CDR2 FQNEAQ (reference sequence). V shed 4 bases and J shed 0 bases, with 15 bases lying between them. The CDR3 loop spans 16 amino acids. The CDR3 DNA reads TGTGCCAGCAGCTCGGAAGTTGAGGTGATGAACACTGAAGCTTTCTTT. As protein: CASSSEVEVMNTEAFF.

The V call is TRBV15, the J call TRBJ2-1; D perhaps matches TRBD2 (7 bases). The V end was cut by 3 bases, the J end by 8 bases, with 23 bases between. Germline V gene sequence: CDR1 LNHNV, CDR2 YYDKDF (reference sequence). The CDR3 is made up of 17 amino acids. The CDR3 here is CATSRLLGGPAGDEQFF. The DNA of the CDR3 is TGTGCCACCAGCAGGCTCTTAGGGGGGCCCGCGGGGGATGAGCAGTTCTTC.